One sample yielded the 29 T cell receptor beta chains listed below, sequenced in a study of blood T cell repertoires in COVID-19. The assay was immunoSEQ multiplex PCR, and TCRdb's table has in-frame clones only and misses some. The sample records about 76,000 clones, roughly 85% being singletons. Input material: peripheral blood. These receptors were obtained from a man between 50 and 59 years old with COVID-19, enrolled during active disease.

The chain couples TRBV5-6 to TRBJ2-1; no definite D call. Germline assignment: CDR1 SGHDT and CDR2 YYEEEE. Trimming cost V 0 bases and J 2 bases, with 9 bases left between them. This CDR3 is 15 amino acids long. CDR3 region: CASSLVDTPYNEQFF. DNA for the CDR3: TGTGCCAGCAGCTTGGTTGACACCCCCTACAATGAGCAGTTCTTC. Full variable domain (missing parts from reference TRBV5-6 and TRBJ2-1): DAGVTQSPTHLIKTRGQQVTLRCSPKSGHDTVSWYQQALGQGPQFIFQYYEEEERQRGNFPDRFSGHQFPNYSSELNVNALLLGDSALYLCASSLVDTPYNEQFFGPGTRLTVL.

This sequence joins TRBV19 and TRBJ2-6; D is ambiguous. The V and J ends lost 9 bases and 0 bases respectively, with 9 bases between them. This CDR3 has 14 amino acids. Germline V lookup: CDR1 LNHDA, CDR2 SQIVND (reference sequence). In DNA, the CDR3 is TGTGCCAGCACAGTGCCCTCTGGGGCCAACGTCCTGACTTTC. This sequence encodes CASTVPSGANVLTF.

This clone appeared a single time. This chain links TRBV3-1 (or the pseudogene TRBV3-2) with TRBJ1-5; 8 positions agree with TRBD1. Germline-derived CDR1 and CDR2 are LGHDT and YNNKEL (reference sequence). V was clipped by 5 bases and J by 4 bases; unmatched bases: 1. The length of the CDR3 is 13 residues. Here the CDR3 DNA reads TGTGCCAGCAGCGGACAGGGAAATCAGCCCCAGCATTTT. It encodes CASSGQGNQPQHF.

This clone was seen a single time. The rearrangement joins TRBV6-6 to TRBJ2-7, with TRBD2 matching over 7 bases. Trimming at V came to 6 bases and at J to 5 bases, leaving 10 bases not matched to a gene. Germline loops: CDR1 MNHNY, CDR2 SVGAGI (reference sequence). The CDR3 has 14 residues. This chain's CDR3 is CASRLGGPTDEQYF. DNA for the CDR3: TGTGCCAGCAGGCTGGGAGGGCCAACAGACGAGCAGTACTTC.

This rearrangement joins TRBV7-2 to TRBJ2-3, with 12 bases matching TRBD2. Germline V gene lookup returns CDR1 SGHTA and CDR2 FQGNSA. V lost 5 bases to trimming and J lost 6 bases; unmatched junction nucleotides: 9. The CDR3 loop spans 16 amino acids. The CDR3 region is CASSAQLAGGGDTQYF. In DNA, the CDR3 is TGTGCCAGCAGCGCTCAACTAGCGGGAGGCGGGGATACGCAGTATTTT.

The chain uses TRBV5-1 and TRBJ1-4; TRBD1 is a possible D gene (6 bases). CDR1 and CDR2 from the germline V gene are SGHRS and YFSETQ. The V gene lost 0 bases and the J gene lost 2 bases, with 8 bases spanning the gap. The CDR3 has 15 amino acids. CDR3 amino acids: CASSLGGGTNEKLFF. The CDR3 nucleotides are TGCGCCAGCAGCTTGGGAGGGGGTACTAATGAAAAACTGTTTTTT.

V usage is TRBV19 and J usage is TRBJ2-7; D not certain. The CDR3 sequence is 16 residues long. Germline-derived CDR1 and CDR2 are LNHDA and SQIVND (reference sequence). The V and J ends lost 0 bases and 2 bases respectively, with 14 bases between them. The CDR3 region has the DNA TGTGCCAGTAGTATAGAGCAAGGCAGGCCCCCCTACGAGCAGTACTTC. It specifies CASSIEQGRPPYEQYF.

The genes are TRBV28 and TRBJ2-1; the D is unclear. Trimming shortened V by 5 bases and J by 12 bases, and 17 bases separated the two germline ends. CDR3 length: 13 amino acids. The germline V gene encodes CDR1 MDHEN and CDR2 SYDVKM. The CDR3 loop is CASSPPPQSAQFF. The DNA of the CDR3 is TGTGCCAGCAGTCCTCCCCCACAGTCGGCGCAGTTCTTC.

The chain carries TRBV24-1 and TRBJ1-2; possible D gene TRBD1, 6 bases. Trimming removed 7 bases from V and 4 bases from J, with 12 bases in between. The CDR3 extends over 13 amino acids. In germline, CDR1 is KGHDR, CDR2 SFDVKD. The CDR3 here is CATRGRGGYGYTF. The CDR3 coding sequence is TGTGCCACCAGGGGCAGGGGTGGCTATGGCTACACCTTC.

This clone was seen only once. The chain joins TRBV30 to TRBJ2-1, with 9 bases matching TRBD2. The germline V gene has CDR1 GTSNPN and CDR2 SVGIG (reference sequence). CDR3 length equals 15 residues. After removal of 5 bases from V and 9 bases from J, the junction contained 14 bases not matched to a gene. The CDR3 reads CAWDLTSGMGGEQFF. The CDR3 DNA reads TGTGCCTGGGACTTGACTAGCGGTATGGGTGGTGAGCAGTTCTTC.

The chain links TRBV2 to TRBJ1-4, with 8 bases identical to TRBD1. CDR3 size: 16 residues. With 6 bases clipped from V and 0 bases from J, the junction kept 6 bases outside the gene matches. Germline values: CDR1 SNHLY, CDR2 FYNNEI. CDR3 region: CASRVGQGSTNEKLFF. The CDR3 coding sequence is TGTGCCAGCAGAGTCGGACAGGGCTCAACTAATGAAAAACTGTTTTTT.

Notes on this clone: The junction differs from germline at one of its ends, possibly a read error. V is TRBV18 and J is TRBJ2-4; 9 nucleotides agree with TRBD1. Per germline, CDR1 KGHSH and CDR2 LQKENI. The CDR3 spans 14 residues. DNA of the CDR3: TGTGCCAGCTCCCCACAGGGGGCGGGATACATTCAGTACTTC. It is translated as CASSPQGAGYIQYF.

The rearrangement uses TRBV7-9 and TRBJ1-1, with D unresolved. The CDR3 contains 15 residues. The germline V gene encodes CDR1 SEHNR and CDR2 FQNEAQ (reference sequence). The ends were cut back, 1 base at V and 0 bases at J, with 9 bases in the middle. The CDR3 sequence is CASSLVGRMNTEAFF. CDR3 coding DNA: TGTGCCAGCAGCTTAGTTGGCCGAATGAACACTGAAGCTTTCTTT.

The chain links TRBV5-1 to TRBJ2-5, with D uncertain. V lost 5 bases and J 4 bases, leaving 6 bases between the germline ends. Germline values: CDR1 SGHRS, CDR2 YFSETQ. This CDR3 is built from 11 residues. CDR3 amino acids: CASSEVETQYF. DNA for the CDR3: TGCGCCAGCAGTGAGGTAGAGACCCAGTACTTC.

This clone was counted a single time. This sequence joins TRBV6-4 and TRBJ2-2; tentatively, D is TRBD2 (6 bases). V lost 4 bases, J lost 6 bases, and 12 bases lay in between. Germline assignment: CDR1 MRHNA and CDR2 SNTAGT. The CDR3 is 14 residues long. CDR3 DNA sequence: TGTGCCAGCAGTGCCGGACTATTCCCCGGGGAGCTGTTTTTT. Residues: CASSAGLFPGELFF.

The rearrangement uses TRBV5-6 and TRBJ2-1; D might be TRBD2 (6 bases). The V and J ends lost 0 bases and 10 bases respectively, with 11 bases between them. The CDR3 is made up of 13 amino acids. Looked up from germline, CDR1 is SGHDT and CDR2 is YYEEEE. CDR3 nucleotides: TGTGCCAGCAGCTTGGGGGACTCTCGGGAGCAGTTCTTC. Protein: CASSLGDSREQFF.

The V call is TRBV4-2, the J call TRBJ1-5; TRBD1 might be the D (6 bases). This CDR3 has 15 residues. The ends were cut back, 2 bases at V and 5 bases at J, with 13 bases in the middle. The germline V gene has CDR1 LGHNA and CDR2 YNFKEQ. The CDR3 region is CASSQYGTPDQPQHF. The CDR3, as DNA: TGTGCCAGCAGCCAATACGGGACACCTGATCAGCCCCAGCATTTT.

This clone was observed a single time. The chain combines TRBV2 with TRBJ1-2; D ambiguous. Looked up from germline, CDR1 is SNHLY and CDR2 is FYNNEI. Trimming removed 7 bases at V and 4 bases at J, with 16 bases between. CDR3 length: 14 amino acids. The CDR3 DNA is TGTGCCAGCAACTCCATGGAGGAATTCTATGGCTACACCTTC. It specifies CASNSMEEFYGYTF.

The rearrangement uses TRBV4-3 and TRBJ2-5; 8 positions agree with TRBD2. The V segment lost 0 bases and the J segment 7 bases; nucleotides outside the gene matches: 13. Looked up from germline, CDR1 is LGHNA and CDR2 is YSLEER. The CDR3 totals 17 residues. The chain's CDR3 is CASSQEASGGLRGTQYF. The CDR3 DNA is TGCGCCAGCAGCCAAGAAGCCAGCGGGGGCTTAAGGGGGACCCAGTACTTC.

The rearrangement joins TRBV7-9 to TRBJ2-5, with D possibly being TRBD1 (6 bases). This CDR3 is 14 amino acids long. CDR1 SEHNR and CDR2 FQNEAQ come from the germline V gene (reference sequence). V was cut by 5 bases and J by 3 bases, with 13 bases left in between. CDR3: CASSRDTRKETQYF. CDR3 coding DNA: TGTGCCAGCAGCCGGGACACCCGGAAAGAGACCCAGTACTTC.

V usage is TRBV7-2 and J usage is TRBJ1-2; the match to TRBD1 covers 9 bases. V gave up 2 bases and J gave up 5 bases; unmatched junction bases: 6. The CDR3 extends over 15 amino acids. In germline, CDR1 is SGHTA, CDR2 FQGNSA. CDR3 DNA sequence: TGTGCCAGCAGCTTATCCCCACAGGGGGCTTATGGCTACACCTTC. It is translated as CASSLSPQGAYGYTF.

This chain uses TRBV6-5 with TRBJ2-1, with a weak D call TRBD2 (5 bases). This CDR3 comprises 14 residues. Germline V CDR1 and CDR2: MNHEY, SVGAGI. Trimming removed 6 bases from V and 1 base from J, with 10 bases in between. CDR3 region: CASRWELSYNEQFF. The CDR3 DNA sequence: TGTGCCAGCAGATGGGAGTTGTCCTACAATGAGCAGTTCTTC.

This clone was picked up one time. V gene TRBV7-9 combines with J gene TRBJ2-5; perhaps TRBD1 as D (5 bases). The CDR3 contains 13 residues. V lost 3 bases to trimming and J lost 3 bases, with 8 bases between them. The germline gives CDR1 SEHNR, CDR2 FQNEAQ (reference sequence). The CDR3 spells CASSFLDKETQYF. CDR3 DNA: TGTGCCAGCAGCTTTCTGGACAAAGAGACCCAGTACTTC.

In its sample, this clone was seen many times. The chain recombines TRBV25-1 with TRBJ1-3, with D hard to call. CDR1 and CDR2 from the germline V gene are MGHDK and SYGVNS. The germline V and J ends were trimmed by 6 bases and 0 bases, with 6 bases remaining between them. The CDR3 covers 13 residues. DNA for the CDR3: TGTGCCAGCAGGGAGAACTCTGGAAACACCATATATTTT. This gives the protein CASRENSGNTIYF.

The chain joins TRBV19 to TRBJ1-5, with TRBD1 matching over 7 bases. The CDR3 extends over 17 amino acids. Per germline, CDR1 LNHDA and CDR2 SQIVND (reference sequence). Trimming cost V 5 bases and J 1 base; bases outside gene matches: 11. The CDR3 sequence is CASSLLQGSVSNQPQHF. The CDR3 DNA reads TGTGCCAGTAGTCTATTACAGGGGTCCGTGAGCAATCAGCCCCAGCATTTT.

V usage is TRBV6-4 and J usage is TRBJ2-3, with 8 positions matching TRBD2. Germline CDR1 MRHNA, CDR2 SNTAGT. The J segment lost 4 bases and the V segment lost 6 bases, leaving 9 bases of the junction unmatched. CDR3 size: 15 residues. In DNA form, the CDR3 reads TGTGCCAGCAGCCAAACTAGCGGAGTCTCAGATACGCAGTATTTT. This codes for CASSQTSGVSDTQYF.

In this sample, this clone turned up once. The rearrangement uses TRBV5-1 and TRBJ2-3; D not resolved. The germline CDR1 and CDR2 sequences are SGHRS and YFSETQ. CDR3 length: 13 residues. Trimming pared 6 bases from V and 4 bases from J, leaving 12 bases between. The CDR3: CASTPPVPDTQYF. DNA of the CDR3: TGCGCCAGCACCCCCCCGGTCCCAGATACGCAGTATTTT.

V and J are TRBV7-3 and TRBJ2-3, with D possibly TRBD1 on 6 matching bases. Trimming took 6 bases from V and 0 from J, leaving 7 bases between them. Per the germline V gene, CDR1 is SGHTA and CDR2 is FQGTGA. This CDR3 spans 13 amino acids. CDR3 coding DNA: TGTGCCAGCAGTGGACAGAGCACAGATACGCAGTATTTT. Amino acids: CASSGQSTDTQYF.

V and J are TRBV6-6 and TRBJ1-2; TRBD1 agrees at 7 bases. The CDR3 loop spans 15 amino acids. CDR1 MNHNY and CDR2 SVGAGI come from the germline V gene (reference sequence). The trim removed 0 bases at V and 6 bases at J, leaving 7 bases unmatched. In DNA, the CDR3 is TGTGCCAGCAGTTACTCGAGCCAGGGGGTCCATGGCTACACCTTC. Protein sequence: CASSYSSQGVHGYTF.